This is a list of T cell receptor beta chains from one sample in a study of blood T cell repertoires in COVID-19. This table comes from immunoSEQ multiplex PCR, and its TCRdb copy is limited to in-frame clones, with some not included. Among 140,000 or so clones, roughly 80% were seen once, and the ten largest hold 6.2%. Sequencing was done on a sample of PBMCs or T cells enriched from blood (not recorded which). Source of these receptors: a woman in her 40s who had recovered from COVID-19. Each CDR3 is given without its conserved first and last residue.

j_call v_call cdr3_aa
TRBJ1-5 TRBV27 ASSFTGKVGQPQH
TRBJ2-3 TRBV20-1 SASTSGRALPTDTQY
TRBJ1-1 TRBV7-9 ASSLLPGQGSEAF
TRBJ1-1 TRBV5-6 ASSWGRGDAF
TRBJ1-2 TRBV10-2 ASSGAGGYT
TRBJ2-7 TRBV29-1 SVRSGLDNEQY
TRBJ1-3 TRBV4-2 ASSRGTGSDTIY
TRBJ2-1 TRBV14 ASSQGVFRGEQF
TRBJ1-1 TRBV29-1 SVDRSWGRGEAF
TRBJ2-7 TRBV28 ASSLTGAYEQY
TRBJ1-1 TRBV5-8 ASSPEGGTEAF
TRBJ1-2 TRBV11-2 ASSFFLAGDYGYT
TRBJ2-4 TRBV2 ASREGSGRGYIQY
TRBJ1-1 TRBV5-1 ASSLRTGSAEAF
TRBJ2-5 TRBV5-1 ASSVDRAETQY
TRBJ2-1 TRBV7-9 ASSLPPTGGPRYEQF
TRBJ2-7 TRBV12-5 ARRRDRGLEQY
TRBJ2-3 TRBV29-1 SAGRADTQY
TRBJ2-3 TRBV19 ASSITRRDTQY
TRBJ1-2 TRBV2 ASKMTGVGGYT
TRBJ2-1 TRBV10-1 ASRGQGPWDEQF
TRBJ2-1 TRBV29-1 SVSGRADNEQF
TRBJ2-2 TRBV12-3/TRBV12-4 ASRRGNTGELF
TRBJ2-3 TRBV30 AWTPGTGGQY
TRBJ2-5 TRBV5-1 ASSSGTGETQY
TRBJ2-3 TRBV6-5 ASSYPTSGSTDTQY
TRBJ2-7 TRBV5-1 ASSRGFSYEQY
TRBJ2-1 TRBV6-6 ASSGPYNEQF
TRBJ1-1 TRBV4-1 ASSQDGQGGTEAF
TRBJ2-1 TRBV28 ASIGQGAVFGEQF
TRBJ1-3 TRBV5-1 ASSLDARANSGNTIY
TRBJ2-7 TRBV27 ASSPQQDEQY
TRBJ2-2 TRBV11-3 ASSRGQGSTGELF
TRBJ2-1 TRBV3-1/TRBV3-2 ASSPLAGGYNEQF
TRBJ2-7 TRBV7-9 ASSPNSYEQY
TRBJ1-5 TRBV19 ASRNDRVSNQPQH
TRBJ2-7 TRBV11-2 ASSLSDTYEQY
TRBJ1-5 TRBV6-5 ASSYSPRSNQPQH
TRBJ1-2 TRBV5-1 ASSGGQDYGYT
TRBJ2-1 TRBV24-1 ATSDFSRDRDRWEQF
TRBJ1-2 TRBV29-1 SAWDRGNYGYT
TRBJ2-1 TRBV29-1 SVGRIEQF
TRBJ1-2 TRBV6-5 ASSYDAQGPNYGYT
TRBJ2-7 TRBV5-8 ASSSYTPGQGLYEQY
TRBJ2-3 TRBV2 ASSAGSGGTDTQY
TRBJ1-4 TRBV12-3/TRBV12-4 ASSFPGEKLF
TRBJ2-3 TRBV19 ASSIGVAGGRTDTQY
TRBJ2-1 TRBV2 ASPPAGGTILSEQF
TRBJ2-6 TRBV3-1/TRBV3-2 ASSHRTDRTAGANVLT
TRBJ1-1 TRBV5-1 ASSLWQNTEAF
TRBJ2-7 TRBV3-1/TRBV3-2 ASSRSSYEQY
TRBJ1-2 TRBV30 AWATGPSYGYT
TRBJ1-1 TRBV2 AGQVRNTEAF
TRBJ2-1 TRBV7-6 ASSLEASGRLDEQF